This T cell receptor beta chain appears in the sequencing data of a study of shared clonotypes between healthy human individuals. Study background: The cohort had a couple of women and a few men, ages 18 to 49. Study-level results: Memory subsets generally showed lower estimated richness than naive subsets.

Germline V gene sequence: CDR1 SGHNT, CDR2 YYREEE (reference sequence). There are 13 residues in the CDR3. The V end lost 0 bases, the J end lost 10 bases, and 11 bases lay between the germline ends. Genomic DNA of each subset was evenly split across several immunoSEQ plates. Sequenced by immunoSEQ multiplex PCR; TCRdb stores in-frame clones only, minus some. Of some 240,000 clones in the sample, 60% to 70% are singletons; the top ten hold 11%. Donors, without exception, were Caucasian adults residing in Nashville, Tennessee. With respect to this clone: Its antigen is currently unknown.

The sequence was collected from a man aged 25-45 years in good health. The material sequenced was memory CD4+ T cells sorted from blood. Sample subset: CD45RA-negative fraction. V usage is TRBV5-4 and J usage is TRBJ2-1; unclear D gene. CDR3 nucleotides: TGTGCCAGCAGCTTGGACGTAGTAGGGGAGCAGTTCTTC. Translation: CASSLDVVGEQFF.